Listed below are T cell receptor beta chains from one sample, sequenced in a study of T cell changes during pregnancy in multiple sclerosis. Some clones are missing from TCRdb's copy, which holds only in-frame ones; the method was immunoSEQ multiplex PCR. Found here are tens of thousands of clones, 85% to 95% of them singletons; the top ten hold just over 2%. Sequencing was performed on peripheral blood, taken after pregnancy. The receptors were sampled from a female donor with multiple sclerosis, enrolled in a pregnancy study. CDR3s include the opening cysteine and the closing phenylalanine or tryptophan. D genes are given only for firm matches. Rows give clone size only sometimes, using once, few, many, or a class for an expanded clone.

CDR3 DNA: TGTGCCAGCAGCGCCCCCCCGACAGGGGAGGAAGCTTTCTTT
CDR3 protein: CASSAPPTGEEAFF
J gene: TRBJ1-1
V gene: TRBV9
clone size: .
D gene: TRBD1

CDR3 DNA: TGTGCCAGCAGCGTGGCCTGGGACAGGGGTAGTTCACCCCTCCACTTT
CDR3 protein: CASSVAWDRGSSPLHF
J gene: TRBJ1-6
V gene: TRBV7-2
clone size: .
D gene: TRBD1

CDR3 DNA: TGTGCCTGGAGTGCCCCGGACAGGAACACCGGGGAGCTGTTTTTT
CDR3 protein: CAWSAPDRNTGELFF
J gene: TRBJ2-2
V gene: TRBV30
clone size: many
D gene: .

CDR3 DNA: TGTGCCAGCAGCCGGAGGGGCAATGAGCAGTTCTTC
CDR3 protein: CASSRRGNEQFF
J gene: TRBJ2-1
V gene: TRBV11-1
clone size: .
D gene: .

CDR3 DNA: TGTGCCAGCAGCTTACTAGCGGGGGGAGTCAAAAACATTCAGTACTTC
CDR3 protein: CASSLLAGGVKNIQYF
J gene: TRBJ2-4
V gene: TRBV7-2
clone size: .
D gene: TRBD2

CDR3 DNA: TGTGCCAGCAGCTCGCTAGTAACCGGGGAGCTGTTTTTT
CDR3 protein: CASSSLVTGELFF
J gene: TRBJ2-2
V gene: TRBV7-3
clone size: .
D gene: .

CDR3 DNA: TGTGCCAGCAGCTTAGGAGAGAACACTGAAGCTTTCTTT
CDR3 protein: CASSLGENTEAFF
J gene: TRBJ1-1
V gene: TRBV7-9
clone size: .
D gene: .

CDR3 DNA: TGTGCCAGCAGCTTAGAGGGCAGGGCTCAGCCCCAGCATTTT
CDR3 protein: CASSLEGRAQPQHF
J gene: TRBJ1-5
V gene: TRBV11-2
clone size: .
D gene: .

CDR3 DNA: TGTGCCAGCTTCGACAGGGCCGGGGCCAACGTCCTGACTTTC
CDR3 protein: CASFDRAGANVLTF
J gene: TRBJ2-6
V gene: TRBV5-6
clone size: once
D gene: TRBD1

CDR3 DNA: TGTGCCTGGAGTACTGTTGGCGGGGAGACCCAGTACTTC
CDR3 protein: CAWSTVGGETQYF
J gene: TRBJ2-5
V gene: TRBV30
clone size: .
D gene: .

CDR3 DNA: TGTGCCATCAGTGAAAGGGTAGCGGGAGGGCCTAGCGAGCAGTACTTC
CDR3 protein: CAISERVAGGPSEQYF
J gene: TRBJ2-7
V gene: TRBV10-3
clone size: .
D gene: TRBD2

CDR3 DNA: TGTGCCAGCAGCCGGGGAGGGCGGGGGGGCCAAGAGACCCAGTACTTC
CDR3 protein: CASSRGGRGGQETQYF
J gene: TRBJ2-5
V gene: TRBV5-6
clone size: .
D gene: TRBD2

CDR3 DNA: TGCGCCAGCAGCCAACTACAGGGGGCTGACTATGGCTACACCTTC
CDR3 protein: CASSQLQGADYGYTF
J gene: TRBJ1-2
V gene: TRBV4-3
clone size: .
D gene: TRBD1

CDR3 DNA: TGTGCCAGCAGCTCCCCCCGGGACAGGGCACTCACAGATACGCAGTATTTT
CDR3 protein: CASSSPRDRALTDTQYF
J gene: TRBJ2-3
V gene: TRBV5-6
clone size: .
D gene: TRBD1

CDR3 DNA: TGTGCCAGCAGCTTGGCCCCGGTGGGCACTGGAAACACCATATATTTT
CDR3 protein: CASSLAPVGTGNTIYF
J gene: TRBJ1-3
V gene: TRBV5-4
clone size: .
D gene: .

CDR3 DNA: TGTGCCAGTAGTATATCCCAGGGGAAGGCCACTGAAGCTTTCTTT
CDR3 protein: CASSISQGKATEAFF
J gene: TRBJ1-1
V gene: TRBV19
clone size: .
D gene: .

CDR3 DNA: TGTGCCAGCAGTCCAGGACTAGCGGGAACGTACGAGCAGTACTTC
CDR3 protein: CASSPGLAGTYEQYF
J gene: TRBJ2-7
V gene: TRBV27
clone size: .
D gene: TRBD2

CDR3 DNA: TGTGCCAGCTCACTAAACGTGGGAGAGGGTTGGCGAGAGACCCAGTACTTC
CDR3 protein: CASSLNVGEGWRETQYF
J gene: TRBJ2-5
V gene: TRBV18
clone size: once
D gene: .

CDR3 DNA: TGTGCCAGCTCACCCGCCCTGGGCGATCAGCCCCAGCATTTT
CDR3 protein: CASSPALGDQPQHF
J gene: TRBJ1-5
V gene: TRBV18
clone size: .
D gene: .

CDR3 DNA: TGTGCCAGTACGGGAAACACCATATATTTT
CDR3 protein: CASTGNTIYF
J gene: TRBJ1-3
V gene: TRBV19
clone size: .
D gene: .

CDR3 DNA: TGTGCCAGCAGCTTATTTGTCGGGAGCTCTGGAAACACCATATATTTT
CDR3 protein: CASSLFVGSSGNTIYF
J gene: TRBJ1-3
V gene: TRBV7-6
clone size: .
D gene: .

CDR3 DNA: TGTGCCAGCTCACCCAGCGCAGAGACCTACGAGCAGTACTTC
CDR3 protein: CASSPSAETYEQYF
J gene: TRBJ2-7
V gene: TRBV18
clone size: .
D gene: .

CDR3 DNA: TGTGCCAGCAGCTTAGGGAGCGGGACAGGGTACAATGAGCAGTTCTTC
CDR3 protein: CASSLGSGTGYNEQFF
J gene: TRBJ2-1
V gene: TRBV11-1
clone size: .
D gene: TRBD1

CDR3 DNA: TGTGCCAGCAGCCTCGACAGGGGAGAGACCCAGTACTTC
CDR3 protein: CASSLDRGETQYF
J gene: TRBJ2-5
V gene: TRBV2
clone size: .
D gene: TRBD1

CDR3 DNA: TGTGCCAGCAGTTTGGGCGGGAGGTACCCCAATGAGCAGTTCTTC
CDR3 protein: CASSLGGRYPNEQFF
J gene: TRBJ2-1
V gene: TRBV28
clone size: .
D gene: TRBD2

CDR3 DNA: TGTGCCAGCAGCCGCGGCGGGACAGCTAACTATGGCTACACCTTC
CDR3 protein: CASSRGGTANYGYTF
J gene: TRBJ1-2
V gene: TRBV6-5
clone size: .
D gene: TRBD1

CDR3 DNA: TGTGCCACCAGCGCTCGATTCCTAGAAAAACTGTTTTTT
CDR3 protein: CATSARFLEKLFF
J gene: TRBJ1-4
V gene: TRBV15
clone size: few
D gene: .

CDR3 DNA: TGTGCCAGCAGTTCCGGGCGGGGGGTACCATTCCAAGAGACCCAGTACTTC
CDR3 protein: CASSSGRGVPFQETQYF
J gene: TRBJ2-5
V gene: TRBV2
clone size: .
D gene: TRBD2

CDR3 DNA: TGCGCCAGCAGCCGGGGGACTGACCACACCCCATATGGCTACACCTTC
CDR3 protein: CASSRGTDHTPYGYTF
J gene: TRBJ1-2
V gene: TRBV5-1
clone size: .
D gene: .

CDR3 DNA: TGTGCCAGCAGTTTGGGCCCTCCCGGGGCCAACGTCCTGACTTTC
CDR3 protein: CASSLGPPGANVLTF
J gene: TRBJ2-6
V gene: TRBV27
clone size: once
D gene: .

CDR3 DNA: TGTGCCTGGACGTACGGTACAGGGTCTGGAAACACCATATATTTT
CDR3 protein: CAWTYGTGSGNTIYF
J gene: TRBJ1-3
V gene: TRBV30
clone size: .
D gene: .

CDR3 DNA: TGTGCCAGCAGTTACTCGATAGGGGTTGCCAAAAACATTCAGTACTTC
CDR3 protein: CASSYSIGVAKNIQYF
J gene: TRBJ2-4
V gene: TRBV6-5
clone size: .
D gene: .

CDR3 DNA: TGTGCCAGCAGTGAACTACTAGCGGGAGTCGATGAGCAGTTCTTC
CDR3 protein: CASSELLAGVDEQFF
J gene: TRBJ2-1
V gene: TRBV2
clone size: .
D gene: TRBD2

CDR3 DNA: TGCAGCGTTGTGGGAGTAGACAGGTCAACTAACTATGGCTACACCTTC
CDR3 protein: CSVVGVDRSTNYGYTF
J gene: TRBJ1-2
V gene: TRBV29-1
clone size: .
D gene: .

CDR3 DNA: TGTGCCAGCAGCGTAGGAGAGGCTATATTTAATGAAAAACTGTTTTTT
CDR3 protein: CASSVGEAIFNEKLFF
J gene: TRBJ1-4
V gene: TRBV9
clone size: .
D gene: .

CDR3 DNA: TGTGCCAGCACCTTGGGACAGGGGGACAATGAGCAGTTCTTC
CDR3 protein: CASTLGQGDNEQFF
J gene: TRBJ2-1
V gene: TRBV9
clone size: .
D gene: TRBD1

CDR3 DNA: TGTGCCAGTAGTACCAGGGAAAAGGAAAAACTGTTTTTT
CDR3 protein: CASSTREKEKLFF
J gene: TRBJ1-4
V gene: TRBV19
clone size: once
D gene: .

CDR3 DNA: TGTGCCAGCAGCTTAGTGACAGGGGATACAGATACGCAGTATTTT
CDR3 protein: CASSLVTGDTDTQYF
J gene: TRBJ2-3
V gene: TRBV7-9
clone size: .
D gene: TRBD1

CDR3 DNA: TGTGCCAGCAGTGAGGCCGGGGGACGGGGCACAGATACGCAGTATTTT
CDR3 protein: CASSEAGGRGTDTQYF
J gene: TRBJ2-3
V gene: TRBV25-1
clone size: .
D gene: .

CDR3 DNA: TGTGCCAGCACTAGCTTGGGTTCACCCCTCCACTTT
CDR3 protein: CASTSLGSPLHF
J gene: TRBJ1-6
V gene: TRBV27
clone size: .
D gene: .

CDR3 DNA: TGTGCCAGCAGTTCCAGGGGGGCCACAAATACGCAGTATTTT
CDR3 protein: CASSSRGATNTQYF
J gene: TRBJ2-3
V gene: TRBV6-5
clone size: .
D gene: .

CDR3 DNA: TGCAGCCACGGGGAGGGAGTTACGCAGTATTTT
CDR3 protein: CSHGEGVTQYF
J gene: TRBJ2-3
V gene: TRBV29-1
clone size: .
D gene: TRBD2

CDR3 DNA: TGTGCCAGCAGTGACTCTGCGGGGAGTCCCTACAATGAGCAGTTCTTC
CDR3 protein: CASSDSAGSPYNEQFF
J gene: TRBJ2-1
V gene: TRBV6-4
clone size: .
D gene: .

CDR3 DNA: TGTGCCAGCAGCTTAGACGGACTAGCGGGGGGGCTTGACATTCAGTACTTC
CDR3 protein: CASSLDGLAGGLDIQYF
J gene: TRBJ2-4
V gene: TRBV7-2
clone size: .
D gene: TRBD2

CDR3 DNA: TGTGCCAGCAGTCCCAGGGGGCCCTACGAGCAGTACTTC
CDR3 protein: CASSPRGPYEQYF
J gene: TRBJ2-7
V gene: TRBV6-1
clone size: .
D gene: TRBD1

CDR3 DNA: TGTGCCAGCAGTGGTTCTGGGGAGGTGACTGAAGCTTTCTTT
CDR3 protein: CASSGSGEVTEAFF
J gene: TRBJ1-1
V gene: TRBV25-1
clone size: .
D gene: .